One and the same sample provided the 28 T cell receptor beta chains below, sequenced in a study of neurological immune-mediated disorders. TCRdb used MiXCR to reprocess the 5' RACE reads, holding one entry per CDR3 protein. The sample yields about 22,000 distinct CDR3 sequences, more than 9% seen once. Sequencing was done on a sample of PBMCs. Source of these receptors: a woman aged 55-69 years with HTLV-1-associated myelopathy (HAM/TSP).

This clonotype was detected many times. The chain uses TRBV20-1 and TRBJ1-3, with D unclear. The CDR3 length is 14 residues. Between the trimmed V and J ends, which lost 4 bases and 0 bases, there was a span of 10 bases. CDR1 and CDR2 from the germline V gene are DFQATT and SNEGSKA (reference sequence). As DNA, the CDR3 is TGCAGTGCTATTGACGCTTCCTCTGGAAACACCATATATTTT. Translating it yields CSAIDASSGNTIYF.

Ten or more counts support this clonotype. The chain links TRBV20-1 to TRBJ2-7; no reliable D call. The ends were cut back, 2 bases at V and 4 bases at J, with 15 bases in the middle. In germline, CDR1 is DFQATT, CDR2 SNEGSKA (reference sequence). The CDR3 covers 14 residues. As DNA, the CDR3 is TGCAGTGCTAGACCAACGACCCGTCCGTACGAGCAGTACTTC. Translating gives CSARPTTRPYEQYF.

This clonotype was seen repeatedly, ten times or more. The V call is TRBV21-1, the J call TRBJ2-3; the table assigns TRBD1, which was not confirmed against the DNA. TRBV21-1 is given as a pseudogene. The CDR3 loop spans 16 amino acids. The CDR3 protein is CASSKVTAMGPDTQYF. CDR3 DNA sequence: TGTGCCAGCAGCAAAGTTACAGCAATGGGACCAGATACGCAGTATTTT.

This clonotype was observed at least ten times. V and J are TRBV5-5 and TRBJ2-7; D is undetermined. This CDR3 has 14 residues. Trimming stripped 5 bases from V and 2 bases from J, with 14 bases between. Germline V CDR1 and CDR2: SGHKS, YYEKEE (reference sequence). CDR3: CASSRDRVPYEQYF. In DNA form, the CDR3 reads TGTGCCAGCAGTCGTGACCGGGTCCCCTACGAGCAGTACTTC.

This clonotype appeared many times. The chain combines TRBV5-1 with TRBJ2-3, with D uncertain. This CDR3 comprises 13 residues. CDR1 and CDR2 (germline): SGHRS, YFSETQ. V gave up 1 base and J gave up 1 base, with 4 bases separating them. The CDR3 region has the DNA TGCGCCAGCAGCTTGTCGGGCACAGATACGCAGTATTTT. This codes for CASSLSGTDTQYF.

This clonotype has a count of ten or more. This sequence joins TRBV20-1 and TRBJ2-5; TRBD2 matches 10 bases. The CDR3 length is 17 residues. CDR1 and CDR2 from the germline V gene are DFQATT and SNEGSKA (reference sequence). Germline trimming cut 6 bases from V and 5 bases from J; bases unmatched to any gene: 18. As DNA, the CDR3 is TGCAGTGCCCTGACCTGGACTAGCGGCTCATTGAGGGAGACCCAGTACTTC. Its protein product is CSALTWTSGSLRETQYF.

This chain links TRBV5-1 with TRBJ1-2, with 10 bases aligning to TRBD1. After removal of 3 bases from V and 8 bases from J, the junction contained 4 bases not matched to a gene. This CDR3 has 13 residues. Germline CDR1 reads SGHRS; CDR2 reads YFSETQ. The CDR3 DNA follows: TGCGCCAGCAGCTCCGGGACAGGGGAAGGCTACACCTTC. Its protein is CASSSGTGEGYTF. Full variable domain (outside the CDR3, taken from reference TRBV5-1 and TRBJ1-2): KAGVTQTPRYLIKTRGQQVTLSCSPISGHRSVSWYQQTPGQGLQFLFEYFSETQRNKGNFPGRFSGRQFSNSRSEMNVSTLELGDSALYLCASSSGTGEGYTFGSGTRLTVV.

In this sample, this clonotype turned up many times. J is TRBJ2-1 and V is TRBV5-6, with TRBD1 matching 9 bases. This CDR3 is 15 amino acids long. V was clipped by 5 bases and J by 9 bases; unmatched bases: 12. Germline V CDR1 and CDR2: SGHDT, YYEEEE. The CDR3 loop is CASSSGTGYSIEQFF. In DNA, the CDR3 is TGTGCCAGCAGTTCCGGGACAGGGTATTCCATTGAGCAGTTCTTC.

This clonotype was detected many times. V usage is TRBV5-1 and J usage is TRBJ1-2, with TRBD1 matching 8 bases. The CDR3 is 13 amino acids. V shed 4 bases and J 7 bases; nucleotides not matched to a gene: 6. Germline loops: CDR1 SGHRS, CDR2 YFSETQ. DNA of the CDR3: TGCGCCAGCAGCCCACAGGGGGTTGGTGGCTACACCTTC. Translating gives CASSPQGVGGYTF.

There are many counts of this clonotype. The genes are TRBV20-1 and TRBJ1-2; D possibly corresponds to TRBD1 (6 bases). Trimming removed 1 base from V and 7 bases from J, with 19 bases in between. Germline lookup yields CDR1 DFQATT and CDR2 SNEGSKA (reference sequence). CDR3 length: 15 amino acids. The CDR3 bases are TGCAGTGCTAGAGGGGGGGGGGACATCTTAAGTGGCTACACCTTC. This sequence encodes CSARGGGDILSGYTF.

This clonotype was observed at least ten times. This chain joins TRBV5-1 and TRBJ2-3; TRBD2 matches 9 bases. V lost 5 bases and J lost 5; bases outside the gene matches: 6. Germline V gene data show CDR1 as SGHRS and CDR2 as YFSETQ. There are 14 residues in the CDR3. The CDR3 region has the DNA TGCGCCAGCAGGAAGCGGGGGGCCGGAGATACGCAGTATTTT. Residues: CASRKRGAGDTQYF.

This clonotype showed up many times. The rearrangement joins TRBV12-3 or TRBV12-4 to TRBJ1-4; no reliable D call. Between the trimmed V and J ends, which lost 5 bases and 2 bases, there was a span of 21 bases. The CDR3 totals 18 residues. The DNA for the CDR3 is TGTGCCAGCAGTCACCACCGACTCCGCAGGAAGACTAATGAAAAACTGTTTTTT. Translating it yields CASSHHRLRRKTNEKLFF.

This clonotype has ten or more counts. The rearrangement uses TRBV4-2 and TRBJ2-2, with TRBD2 matching over 10 bases. V trimming: 1 base; J trimming: 2 bases; junction bases outside the gene matches: 4. Germline loops: CDR1 LGHNA, CDR2 YNFKEQ. There are 17 residues in the CDR3. The DNA for the CDR3 is TGTGCCAGCAGCCAAGCGTCTAGCGGGGGAAACACCGGGGAGCTGTTTTTT. Translating it yields CASSQASSGGNTGELFF.

The table lists this clonotype with many counts. This chain links TRBV7-2 with TRBJ1-3; no clear D. CDR3 length: 16 amino acids. Germline V gene data show CDR1 as SGHTA and CDR2 as FQGNSA. V lost 1 base and J lost 2, with 12 bases in between. The CDR3 region is CASSLDVGKAGNTIYF. DNA of the CDR3: TGTGCCAGCAGCTTAGACGTCGGCAAAGCTGGAAACACCATATATTTT.

There are a few counts of this clonotype. This sequence joins TRBV18 and TRBJ2-3; TRBD2 matches 8 bases. The CDR3 runs 16 residues. The V gene end was trimmed by 0 bases and the J gene end by 2 bases; junction bases not matched to a gene: 4. The V gene's germline CDR1 is KGHSH and CDR2 LQKENI. The CDR3 protein is CASSPPRGGLTDTQYF. DNA for the CDR3: TGTGCCAGCTCACCACCCCGGGGGGGCCTCACAGATACGCAGTATTTT. Combining the CDR3 with reference TRBV18 and TRBJ2-3 gives the whole variable domain NAGVMQNPRHLVRRRGQEARLRCSPMKGHSHVYWYRQLPEEGLKFMVYLQKENIIDESGMPKERFSAEFPKEGPSILRIQQVVRGDSAAYFCASSPPRGGLTDTQYFGPGTRLTVL.

To note about this clonotype: The junction does not match germline at one end; this may be a read error. The rearrangement joins TRBV12-3 or TRBV12-4 to TRBJ2-3; 12 positions match TRBD2. This CDR3 comprises 15 residues. DNA of the CDR3: TGTGCCAGCAGTCTAGCGGGGGGGCTCACAGATACGCAGTATTTT. Translated: CASSLAGGLTDTQYF.

This clonotype was seen many times. V and J are TRBV4-1 and TRBJ1-3; no clear D. The V gene lost 4 bases and the J gene lost 0 bases, with 10 bases spanning the gap. The CDR3 runs 15 residues. The V gene's germline CDR1 is MGHRA and CDR2 YSYEKL. The CDR3 DNA follows: TGCGCCAGCAGCCCGCGGGCTCACTCTGGAAACACCATATATTTT. Translation: CASSPRAHSGNTIYF.

This clonotype was seen at least ten times. CDR3: CSARDRRGGRNEQFF. CDR3 DNA: TGCAGTGCTAGAGATAGGAGGGGGGGCCGCAATGAGCAGTTCTTC. V is TRBV20-1 and J is TRBJ2-1; D is possibly TRBD2 (7 bases). This CDR3 has 15 amino acids. From germline, CDR1 is DFQATT and CDR2 SNEGSKA (reference sequence). V was trimmed by 0 bases and J by 6 bases, leaving 15 bases between them.

The chain employs TRBV20-1 and TRBJ1-2, with D uncertain. V was pared by 3 bases and J by 8 bases, with 7 bases between. Germline lookup yields CDR1 DFQATT and CDR2 SNEGSKA (reference sequence). This CDR3 contains 10 residues. The CDR3 DNA reads as TGCAGTGCTAGGGTGCGCGGCTACACCTTC. Protein product: CSARVRGYTF.

This clonotype came up many times. The V gene is TRBV18, the J gene TRBJ2-1; either TRBD1 or TRBD2 may supply D (5 bases each). Between the trimmed V and J ends, which lost 3 bases and 3 bases, there was a span of 15 bases. The CDR3 is made up of 16 amino acids. The V gene's germline CDR1 is KGHSH and CDR2 LQKENI. CDR3 sequence (DNA): TGTGCCAGCTCACCCTTGGGGGAGCTGTACTACAATGAGCAGTTCTTC. Protein: CASSPLGELYYNEQFF.

Ten or more counts support this clonotype. The chain employs TRBV5-1 and TRBJ2-7; D might be TRBD2 (6 bases). The CDR3 is 15 amino acids. V was shortened by 2 bases and J by 2 bases, with 14 bases between the two germline ends. Germline V gives CDR1 SGHRS, CDR2 YFSETQ. This CDR3 is CASSFSPGEAYEQYF. In DNA form, the CDR3 reads TGCGCCAGCAGCTTTTCCCCTGGGGAGGCCTACGAGCAGTACTTC.

This clonotype was observed at least ten times. This chain connects TRBV20-1 to TRBJ1-1, with 9 bases matching TRBD1. Germline V gives CDR1 DFQATT, CDR2 SNEGSKA (reference sequence). V dropped 4 bases and J dropped 4; count of bases not matched to a gene: 16. This CDR3 is built from 17 residues. The CDR3 loop is CSAIIPGQGKASTEAFF. The CDR3 nucleotides read TGCAGTGCTATCATTCCGGGACAGGGAAAGGCGAGCACTGAAGCTTTCTTT.

This clonotype was seen many times. The CDR3: CASSPRTGAGYGYTF. CDR3 sequence (DNA): TGTGCCAGCAGCCCCCGGACAGGGGCGGGCTATGGCTACACCTTC. V is TRBV7-3 and J is TRBJ1-2; 9 bases match TRBD1. V lost 5 bases and J lost 4; bases outside the gene matches: 8. In germline, CDR1 is SGHTA, CDR2 FQGTGA. The CDR3 extends over 15 amino acids. Full variable domain (missing parts from reference TRBV7-3 and TRBJ1-2): GAGVSQTPSNKVTEKGKYVELRCDPISGHTALYWYRQSLGQGPEFLIYFQGTGAADDSGLPNDRFFAVRPEGSVSTLKIQRTERGDSAVYLCASSPRTGAGYGYTFGSGTRLTVV.

This clonotype was detected many times. Here the CDR3 reads CASYRDSVPPTTDTQYF. CDR3 nucleotide sequence: TGTGCCAGCTACCGGGACAGCGTTCCACCAACCACAGATACGCAGTATTTT. This chain joins TRBV6-5 and TRBJ2-3; TRBD1 matches 7 bases. This CDR3 region has 17 residues. Trimming cost V 8 bases and J 2 bases; bases outside gene matches: 16. Germline V gene sequence: CDR1 MNHEY, CDR2 SVGAGI.

In this sample, this clonotype turned up many times. V gene TRBV7-2 combines with J gene TRBJ1-2, with D possibly TRBD1 on 5 matching bases. Germline V gene lookup returns CDR1 SGHTA and CDR2 FQGNSA. The V end was cut by 2 bases, the J end by 7 bases, with 11 bases between. The CDR3 spans 13 residues. In DNA form, the CDR3 reads TGTGCCAGCAGCTTATTGGGGGAGGGTGGCTACACCTTC. Translating it yields CASSLLGEGGYTF.

This clonotype is deemed medium-sized (0.01 to 0.1%). CDR3 sequence: CASSSGDDGEAFF. The CDR3 nucleotides are TGCGCCAGCAGCTCGGGGGACGACGGTGAAGCTTTCTTT. The J gene is TRBJ1-1, the V gene TRBV5-1; D possibly corresponds to TRBD1 (5 bases). Germline V lookup: CDR1 SGHRS, CDR2 YFSETQ. The V end lost 3 bases, the J end lost 7 bases, and 13 bases lay between the germline ends. The CDR3 loop spans 13 amino acids. Variable domain in full (rest from reference TRBV5-1 and TRBJ1-1): KAGVTQTPRYLIKTRGQQVTLSCSPISGHRSVSWYQQTPGQGLQFLFEYFSETQRNKGNFPGRFSGRQFSNSRSEMNVSTLELGDSALYLCASSSGDDGEAFFGQGTRLTVV.

Many counts were recorded for this clonotype. This sequence joins TRBV20-1 and TRBJ1-5; no clear D gene. Germline assignment: CDR1 DFQATT and CDR2 SNEGSKA (reference sequence). The ends were cut back, 3 bases at V and 0 bases at J, with 9 bases in the middle. The CDR3 has 14 residues. The CDR3 region is CSASIGHSNQPQHF. Here the CDR3 DNA reads TGCAGTGCTAGTATCGGGCATAGCAATCAGCCCCAGCATTTT.

This clonotype was detected ten times or more. This chain joins TRBV5-1 and TRBJ1-3; D gene ambiguous. Germline V gives CDR1 SGHRS, CDR2 YFSETQ. The CDR3 is 14 residues long. Trimming left V 1 base short and J 8 bases short, with 13 bases between. DNA of the CDR3: TGCGCCAGCAGCTTGAGAGGATTTTTGGACACCATATATTTT. This translates into CASSLRGFLDTIYF.